Each of the 18 T cell receptor beta chains below was sequenced from the same sample in a study of control samples from healthy donors and cancer patients. Libraries were prepared by immunoSEQ multiplex PCR; TCRdb keeps only in-frame clonotypes and omits some of them. Among 50,000 to 65,000 clones, approximately 90% were seen once, and the ten largest hold around 0.91%. Sequenced: PBMCs. The origin of the receptors is a young man with colorectal cancer.

This clone has just one count. The rearrangement uses TRBV5-6 and TRBJ2-5; unclear D gene. The germline CDR1 and CDR2 sequences are SGHDT and YYEEEE. The CDR3 is 13 residues long. V lost 1 base and J 1 base, leaving 5 bases between the germline ends. The DNA for the CDR3 is TGTGCCAGCAGCTTGTTAGTCCAAGAGACCCAGTACTTC. It codes for CASSLLVQETQYF.

As regards this clone: Other DNA sequences within the sample encode an identical CDR3. The chain employs TRBV6-6 and TRBJ1-5; D call uncertain. The CDR3 contains 11 residues. Germline V gene sequence: CDR1 MNHNY, CDR2 SVGAGI (reference sequence). Deletions cut 6 bases from V and 3 bases from J, with 3 bases between. The CDR3 nucleotides are TGTGCCAGCAGCAACAATCAGCCCCAGCATTTT. Translated, it gives CASSNNQPQHF.

The chain carries TRBV5-6 and TRBJ1-1; 9 nucleotides line up with TRBD1. CDR3 length: 14 amino acids. In germline, CDR1 is SGHDT, CDR2 YYEEEE. With V trimmed by 3 bases and J by 3 bases, 3 bases remained unmatched. The CDR3 DNA sequence: TGTGCCAGCAGCTGGGGACAGGGTTACACTGAAGCTTTCTTT. This translates into CASSWGQGYTEAFF.

The J gene is TRBJ1-4, the V gene TRBV19; 7 bases line up with TRBD1. The CDR3 contains 15 residues. V gave up 4 bases and J gave up 5 bases; unmatched junction bases: 7. Per germline, CDR1 LNHDA and CDR2 SQIVND (reference sequence). The CDR3 sequence: CASSTLPQGNEKLFF. In DNA, the CDR3 is TGTGCCAGTAGTACACTTCCACAGGGGAATGAAAAACTGTTTTTT.

This clone was counted a single time. CDR3 in amino acids: CASSPTGRDNQPQHF. The DNA of the CDR3 is TGTGCCAGCTCACCAACGGGACGGGACAATCAGCCCCAGCATTTT. V usage is TRBV18 and J usage is TRBJ1-5; possibly TRBD1 for D (5 bases). This CDR3 spans 15 amino acids. Trimming shortened V by 2 bases and J by 3 bases, and 11 bases separated the two germline ends. Germline lookup yields CDR1 KGHSH and CDR2 LQKENI.

In regard to this clone: At one end the junction does not follow the germline gene, possibly because of a read error. J is TRBJ2-1 and V is TRBV5-1, with 11 bases identical to TRBD2. CDR1 and CDR2 (germline): SGHRS, YFSETQ. The CDR3 runs 15 residues. The CDR3 reads CASGLATSGGNEQFF. DNA for the CDR3: TGCGCCAGCGGCTTGGCCACTAGCGGGGGAAATGAGCAGTTCTTC.

This clone was observed a few times. At one end, the junction sequence differs from germline, possibly due to a read error. The genes are TRBV2 and TRBJ1-5; tentatively, D is TRBD1 (5 bases). The CDR3 consists of 11 residues. The germline gives CDR1 SNHLY, CDR2 FYNNEI. CDR3 loop: CASSLGSGAFF. The CDR3, as DNA: TGTGCCAGCAGTTTAGGTTCTGGGGCTTTTTTT.

V and J are TRBV10-2 and TRBJ1-2, with TRBD1 identical over 11 bases. V shed 10 bases, J shed 14 bases, and the junction held 12 bases outside the gene matches. Germline V gene data show CDR1 as WSHSY and CDR2 as SAAADI. The CDR3 loop spans 12 amino acids. The CDR3 here is CATNIPGQGVTF. The CDR3 DNA reads TGCGCCACCAATATCCCGGGACAGGGGGTAACCTTC.

The V and J genes are TRBV20-1 and TRBJ1-3; 8 positions match TRBD1. V trimming: 3 bases; J trimming: 3 bases; junction bases outside the gene matches: 4. This CDR3 region has 14 residues. Germline V gene sequence: CDR1 DFQATT, CDR2 SNEGSKA (reference sequence). The DNA of the CDR3 is TGCAGTGCTAGTCAGGGGGCGAGTGGAAACACCATATATTTT. Its protein is CSASQGASGNTIYF.

The chain combines TRBV7-6 with TRBJ1-3; TRBD1 is a possible D gene (5 bases). V lost 6 bases, J lost 2 bases, and 26 bases lay in between. Germline assignment: CDR1 SGHVS and CDR2 FNYEAQ. The CDR3 contains 19 residues. The chain's CDR3 is CASSPRISYGGLAGNTIYF. The CDR3 DNA reads as TGTGCCAGCAGTCCGAGGATAAGTTATGGGGGTTTAGCTGGAAACACCATATATTTT.

The J gene is TRBJ1-4, the V gene TRBV30; 8 bases are shared with TRBD1. Trimming cost V 7 bases and J 1 base; bases outside gene matches: 5. Looked up from germline, CDR1 is GTSNPN and CDR2 is SVGIG (reference sequence). The CDR3 spans 14 residues. The CDR3 DNA sequence: TGTGCCTTTGACAGGGGTATAACTAATGAAAAACTGTTTTTT. Translated: CAFDRGITNEKLFF.

The chain employs TRBV30 and TRBJ1-1; D not resolved. CDR1 is GTSNPN and CDR2 is SVGIG in the germline V gene (reference sequence). Trimming took off 3 bases at V and 3 bases at J, with 11 bases between the two ends. CDR3 length: 13 amino acids. This CDR3 is CAWSSGRDTEAFF. The DNA for the CDR3 is TGTGCCTGGAGCTCTGGCCGGGACACTGAAGCTTTCTTT.

V usage is TRBV2 and J usage is TRBJ1-6; 9 bases line up with TRBD1. V lost 5 bases, J lost 6 bases, and 5 bases stayed unmatched. The V gene's germline CDR1 is SNHLY and CDR2 FYNNEI. The CDR3 is 15 amino acids. CDR3 protein: CASSPRQGVNSPLHF. In DNA, the CDR3 is TGTGCCAGCAGTCCAAGACAGGGGGTTAATTCACCCCTCCACTTT. Looking up the rest from reference TRBV2 and TRBJ1-6 gives the full variable domain: EPEVTQTPSHQVTQMGQEVILRCVPISNHLYFYWYRQILGQKVEFLVSFYNNEISEKSEIFDDQFSVERPDGSNFTLKIRSTKLEDSAMYFCASSPRQGVNSPLHFGNGTRLTVT.

In regard to this clone: Relative to the germline gene, one junction end is altered; a read error may explain this. The V and J genes are TRBV6-1 and TRBJ2-1; the D gene is possibly TRBD2 (6 bases). Germline loops: CDR1 MNHNS, CDR2 SASEGT. CDR3 length: 14 amino acids. In DNA form, the CDR3 reads TGTGCCAGTAGTGAGAGGAGGGGACCCAATGAGCAGTTCTTC. It encodes CASSERRGPNEQFF.

This rearrangement joins TRBV7-2 to TRBJ2-1, with D perhaps matching TRBD1 or TRBD2 (5 bases each). The germline CDR1 and CDR2 sequences are SGHTA and FQGNSA. The CDR3 extends over 14 amino acids. With 4 bases removed from V and 14 bases from J, the gap between germline ends came to 21 bases. The CDR3: CASSWDRDREPKFF. CDR3 bases: TGTGCCAGCAGCTGGGACCGGGACCGTGAACCCAAGTTCTTC.

The rearrangement joins TRBV4-3 to TRBJ1-4, with D unresolved. The CDR3 covers 15 residues. V lost 4 bases, J lost 3 bases, and 12 bases lay in between. Germline V gene lookup returns CDR1 LGHNA and CDR2 YSLEER. The CDR3 DNA reads as TGCGCCAGCAGCCCCTATATAGCGGCTAATGAAAAACTGTTTTTT. Its protein is CASSPYIAANEKLFF.

The V and J genes are TRBV7-9 and TRBJ2-3, with 7 bases aligning to TRBD1. V lost 5 bases and J lost 0; bases outside the gene matches: 8. This CDR3 has 16 residues. Germline CDR1 reads SEHNR; CDR2 reads FQNEAQ (reference sequence). The CDR3 is CASSDAVRGSTDTQYF. The DNA for the CDR3 is TGTGCCAGCAGCGACGCGGTCAGGGGGAGCACAGATACGCAGTATTTT.

This clone is a singleton in its sample. The chain carries TRBV7-2 and TRBJ1-1; no firm D call. V was shortened by 6 bases and J by 4 bases, with 15 bases between the two germline ends. The germline V gene encodes CDR1 SGHTA and CDR2 FQGNSA. CDR3 size: 14 residues. The CDR3 here is CASSRLVATTEAFF. In DNA form, the CDR3 reads TGTGCCAGCAGTCGCCTCGTCGCGACCACTGAAGCTTTCTTT.